This entry lists 2 T cell receptor beta chains sequenced from one sample in a study of shared clonotypes between healthy human individuals (dated by TCRdb to 2018 to 2020). Libraries were constructed by the immunoSEQ multiplex PCR assay. This immuneACCESS table, as held by TCRdb, lists in-frame sequences with V and J called but not all clones. Of the missing ones, under half trace to an unresolved V gene in checked studies; the others have no known cause. The sample contains 2,500,000 or so clones, 80% to 95% of them found a single time. Together, the top ten hold approximately 0.37% of the sample. The sample was naive CD4+ T cells from PBMCs. This sample's cell subset or site label indicates: CD45RA+ positively selected. These receptors originate from a man between 18 and 29 years old in good health. Some clones in this sample may be carry-over from other donors' samples.

The gene calls are TRBV5-6 and TRBJ2-1; a possible D gene is TRBD2 (5 bases). The CDR3 extends over 15 amino acids. Germline loops: CDR1 SGHDT, CDR2 YYEEEE. Trimming removed 0 bases from V and 3 bases from J, with 10 bases in between. CDR3 sequence (DNA): TGTGCCAGCAGCTTGGGATCGGGATACTACAATGAGCAGTTCTTC. Translation gives CASSLGSGYYNEQFF.

To note about this clone: Different DNA sequences within this sample yield the same CDR3. This sequence joins TRBV28 and TRBJ1-2, with D possibly being TRBD1 (6 bases). V was clipped by 5 bases and J by 4 bases, with 11 bases between them. The CDR3 runs 13 residues. Germline assignment: CDR1 MDHEN and CDR2 SYDVKM. In DNA, the CDR3 is TGTGCCAGCAGTGGGGGACAAGGCTATGGCTACACCTTC. Protein: CASSGGQGYGYTF.